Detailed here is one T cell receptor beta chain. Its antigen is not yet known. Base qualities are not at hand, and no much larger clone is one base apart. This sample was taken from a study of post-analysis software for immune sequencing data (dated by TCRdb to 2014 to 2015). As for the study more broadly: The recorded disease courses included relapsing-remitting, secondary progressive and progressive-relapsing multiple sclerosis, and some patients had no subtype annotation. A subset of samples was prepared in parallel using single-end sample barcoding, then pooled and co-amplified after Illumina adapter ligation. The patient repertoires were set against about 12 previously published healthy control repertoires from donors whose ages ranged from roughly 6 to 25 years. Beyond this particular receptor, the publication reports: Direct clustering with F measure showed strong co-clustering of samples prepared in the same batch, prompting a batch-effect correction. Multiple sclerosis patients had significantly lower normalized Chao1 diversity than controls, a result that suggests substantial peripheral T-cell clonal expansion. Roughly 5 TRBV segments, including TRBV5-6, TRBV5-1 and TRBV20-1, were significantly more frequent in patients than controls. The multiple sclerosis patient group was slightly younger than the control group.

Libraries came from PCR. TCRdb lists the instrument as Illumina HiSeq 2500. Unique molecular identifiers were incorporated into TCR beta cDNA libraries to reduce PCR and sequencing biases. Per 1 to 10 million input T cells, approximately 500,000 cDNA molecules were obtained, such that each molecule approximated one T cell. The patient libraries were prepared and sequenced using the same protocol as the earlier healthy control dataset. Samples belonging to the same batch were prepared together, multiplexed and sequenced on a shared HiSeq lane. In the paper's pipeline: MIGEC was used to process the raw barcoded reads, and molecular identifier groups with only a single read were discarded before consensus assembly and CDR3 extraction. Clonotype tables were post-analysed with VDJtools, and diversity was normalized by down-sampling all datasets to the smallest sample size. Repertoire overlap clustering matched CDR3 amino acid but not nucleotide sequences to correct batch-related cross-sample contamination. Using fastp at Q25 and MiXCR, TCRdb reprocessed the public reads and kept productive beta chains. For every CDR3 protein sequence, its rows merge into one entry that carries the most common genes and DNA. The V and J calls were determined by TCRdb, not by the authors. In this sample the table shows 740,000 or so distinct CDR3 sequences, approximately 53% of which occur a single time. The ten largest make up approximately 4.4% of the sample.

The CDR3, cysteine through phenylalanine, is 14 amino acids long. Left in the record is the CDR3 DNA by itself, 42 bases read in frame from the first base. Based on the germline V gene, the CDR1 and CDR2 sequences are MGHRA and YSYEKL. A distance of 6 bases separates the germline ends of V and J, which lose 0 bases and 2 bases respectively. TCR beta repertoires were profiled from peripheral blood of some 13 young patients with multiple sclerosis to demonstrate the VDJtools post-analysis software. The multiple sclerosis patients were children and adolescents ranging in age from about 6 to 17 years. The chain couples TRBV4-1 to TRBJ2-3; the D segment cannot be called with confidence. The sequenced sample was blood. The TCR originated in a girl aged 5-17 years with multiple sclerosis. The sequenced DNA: TGCGCCAGCAGCCAAGATGGGGACACAGATACGCAGTATTTT. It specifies CASSQDGDTDTQYF.